This T cell receptor beta chain is from a study of PD-1 blockade in classical Hodgkin lymphoma. Study information: Nivolumab dosing for patients was 3 mg/kg, administered intravenously every 2 weeks.

Time point of the sample: cycle 4 day 1 (C4D1), after 6 weeks of nivolumab. No patient escaped relapse after autologous stem cell transplantation, and brentuximab vedotin exposure varied. Measured with immunoSEQ multiplex PCR; TCRdb has only the in-frame clones, and not every one. In the table there are 20,000 or so clones, nearly 80% of which are singletons. The CDR3 is 17 residues long. The germline V gene encodes CDR1 SGHTA and CDR2 FQGTGA. Trimming shortened V by 3 bases and J by 5 bases, and 21 bases separated the two germline ends. The starting material was peripheral blood mononuclear cells (PBMCs), obtained before the fourth cycle of nivolumab. This clonotype originated in a human donor with classical Hodgkin lymphoma. The chain uses TRBV7-3 and TRBJ2-3, with D possibly matching TRBD2 (7 bases). CDR3: CASSLDPPGGLVDTQYF. The CDR3 bases are TGTGCCAGCAGCTTGGACCCCCCGGGGGGCCTAGTAGATACGCAGTATTTT.